This T cell receptor (beta chain) was found in a study of blood T cell repertoires in COVID-19. About the study: Nucleic acid was either cDNA or gDNA, and it came from T cells, B-cell-depleted T cells, or PBMCs.

Per the original data handling: Reference gene primer amplification gave estimated nucleated cell counts. This table comes from immunoSEQ multiplex PCR, and its TCRdb copy is limited to in-frame clones, with some not included. V and J calls and clone size are those listed in that table; D and trimming were worked out from the DNA. Of about 170,000 clones detected, 79% appear once; the ten largest clones hold around a fifth. Trimming shortened V by 4 bases and J by 6 bases, and 18 bases separated the two germline ends. Germline CDR1 and CDR2: SGHRS and YFSETQ. This CDR3 comprises 15 residues. Membership in each cohort depended on participant-reported clinical history.

The specimen was PBMCs or T cells enriched from blood (not recorded which). V usage is TRBV5-1 and J usage is TRBJ2-3; maybe TRBD1 (5 bases). The TCR was taken from a woman aged 70-85 years in a cohort exposed to, infected with or recovered from COVID-19 (not recorded which). CDR3 amino acids: CASSAGLVFTDTQYF. In nucleotides, the CDR3 is TGCGCCAGCAGCGCAGGGCTCGTCTTCACGGATACGCAGTATTTT.